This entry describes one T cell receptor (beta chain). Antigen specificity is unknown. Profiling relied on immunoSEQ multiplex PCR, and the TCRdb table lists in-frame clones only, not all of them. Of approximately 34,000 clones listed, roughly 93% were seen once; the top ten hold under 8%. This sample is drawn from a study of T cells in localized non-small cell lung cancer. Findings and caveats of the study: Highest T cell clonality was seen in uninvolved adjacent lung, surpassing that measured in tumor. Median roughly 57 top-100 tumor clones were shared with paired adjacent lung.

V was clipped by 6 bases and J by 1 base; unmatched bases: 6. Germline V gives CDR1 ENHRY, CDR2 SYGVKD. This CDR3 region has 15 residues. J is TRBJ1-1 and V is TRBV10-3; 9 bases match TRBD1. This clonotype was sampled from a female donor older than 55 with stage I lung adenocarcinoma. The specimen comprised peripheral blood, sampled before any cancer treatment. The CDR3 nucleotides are TGTGCCATCAGGCCCACAGGGGGCAGGAACACTGAAGCTTTCTTT. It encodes CAIRPTGGRNTEAFF.